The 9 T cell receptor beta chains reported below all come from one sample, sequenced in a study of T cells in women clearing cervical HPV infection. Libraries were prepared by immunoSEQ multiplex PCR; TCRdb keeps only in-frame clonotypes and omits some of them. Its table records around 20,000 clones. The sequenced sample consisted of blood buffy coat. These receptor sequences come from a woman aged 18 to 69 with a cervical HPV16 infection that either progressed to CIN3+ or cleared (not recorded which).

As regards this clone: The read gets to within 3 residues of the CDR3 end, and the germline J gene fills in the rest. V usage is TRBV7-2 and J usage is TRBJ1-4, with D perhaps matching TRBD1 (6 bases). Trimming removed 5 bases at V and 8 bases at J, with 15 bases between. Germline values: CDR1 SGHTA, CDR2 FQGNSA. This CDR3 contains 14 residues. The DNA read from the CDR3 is TGTGCCAGCAGCGAGAACACAGGGACCGAAAAA. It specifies CASSENTGTEK. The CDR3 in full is CASSENTGTEKLFF.

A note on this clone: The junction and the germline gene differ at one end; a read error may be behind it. The CDR3 DNA, read in part, is TGCGCCAGCAGCGTTCGGACAGGGCCTGGGGAAAAA. It translates to CASSVRTGPGEK. The whole CDR3 protein reads CASSVRTGPGEKLFF. The V call is TRBV4-2, the J call TRBJ1-4; 8 bases are shared with TRBD1. The missing CDR3 end, 3 residues past where the read stops, is filled in from the germline J gene. The CDR3 consists of 15 residues. From germline, CDR1 is LGHNA and CDR2 YNFKEQ.

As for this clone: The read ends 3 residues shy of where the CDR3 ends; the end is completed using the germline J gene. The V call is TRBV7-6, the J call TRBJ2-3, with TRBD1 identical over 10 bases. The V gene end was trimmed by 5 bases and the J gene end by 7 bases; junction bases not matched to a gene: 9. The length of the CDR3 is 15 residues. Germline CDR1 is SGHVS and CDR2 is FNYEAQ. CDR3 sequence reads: CASSEEGTGVYTQYF. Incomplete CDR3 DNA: TGTGCCAGCAGCGAAGAAGGGACAGGGGTTTATACG.

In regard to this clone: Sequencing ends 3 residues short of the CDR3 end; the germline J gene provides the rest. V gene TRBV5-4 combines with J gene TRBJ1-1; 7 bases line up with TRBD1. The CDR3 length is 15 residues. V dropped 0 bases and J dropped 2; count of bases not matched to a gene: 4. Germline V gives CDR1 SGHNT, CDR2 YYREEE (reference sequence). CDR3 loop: CASSLVRGLNTEAFF. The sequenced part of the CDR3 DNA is TGTGCCAGCAGCTTGGTGAGGGGGCTTAACACTGAA.

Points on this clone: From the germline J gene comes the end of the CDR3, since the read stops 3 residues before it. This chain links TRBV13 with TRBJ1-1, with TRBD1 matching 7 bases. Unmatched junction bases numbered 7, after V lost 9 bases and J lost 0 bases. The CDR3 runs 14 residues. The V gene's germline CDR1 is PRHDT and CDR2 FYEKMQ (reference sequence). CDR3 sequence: CASKIRGLNTEAFF. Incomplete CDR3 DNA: TGTGCCAGTAAAATTAGGGGGCTGAACACTGAA.

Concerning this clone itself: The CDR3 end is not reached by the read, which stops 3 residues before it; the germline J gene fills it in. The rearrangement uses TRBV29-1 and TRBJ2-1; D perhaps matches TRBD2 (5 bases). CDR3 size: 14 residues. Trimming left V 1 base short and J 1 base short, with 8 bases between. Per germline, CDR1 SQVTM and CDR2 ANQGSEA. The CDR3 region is CSVEGTGSYNEQFF. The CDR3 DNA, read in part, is TGCAGCGTTGAAGGGACGGGGTCCTACAATGAG.

The CDR3: CSAVETSEYNEQFF. The sequenced CDR3 bases are TGCAGTGCCGTGGAGACTAGCGAATACAATGAG. The V and J genes are TRBV20-1 and TRBJ2-1; TRBD2 matches at 8 bases. The missing CDR3 end, 3 residues past where the read stops, is filled in from the germline J gene. This CDR3 contains 14 residues. From germline, CDR1 is DFQATT and CDR2 SNEGSKA (reference sequence). The V segment lost 6 bases and the J segment 4 bases; nucleotides outside the gene matches: 8.

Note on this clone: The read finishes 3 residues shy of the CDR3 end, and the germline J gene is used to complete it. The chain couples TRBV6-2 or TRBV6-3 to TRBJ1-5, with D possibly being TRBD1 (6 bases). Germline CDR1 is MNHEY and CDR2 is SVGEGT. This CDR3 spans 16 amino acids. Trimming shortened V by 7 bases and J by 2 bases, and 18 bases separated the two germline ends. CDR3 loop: CASIIGAGAGNQPQHF. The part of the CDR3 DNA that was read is TGTGCCAGCATCATCGGCGCGGGGGCCGGCAATCAGCCC.

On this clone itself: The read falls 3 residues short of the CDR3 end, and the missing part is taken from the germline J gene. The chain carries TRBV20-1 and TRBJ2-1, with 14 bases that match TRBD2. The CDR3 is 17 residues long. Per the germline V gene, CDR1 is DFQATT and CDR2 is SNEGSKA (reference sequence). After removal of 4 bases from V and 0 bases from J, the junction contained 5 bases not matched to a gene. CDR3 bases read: TGCAGTGCTACGGGACTAGCGGGGGTTAGCTCCTACAATGAG. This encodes CSATGLAGVSSYNE. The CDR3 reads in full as CSATGLAGVSSYNEQFF.